This T cell receptor (beta chain) originates from a study of CD8+ T cells in alopecia areata. Findings and caveats of the study: Affected scalp, especially in alopecia totalis/universalis, had a higher clonality than normal scalp did. Shared TCR sequences were less clear between patients than in mice, possibly partly from HLA diversity.

The sequencing template was cDNA reverse transcribed from extracted RNA. The data were produced by immunoSEQ multiplex PCR, yet TCRdb's version contains in-frame clones alone and is incomplete. The sample lists 200,000 or so clones, 50% to 60% seen once, with 0.4% to 0.55% in the top ten. As regards this clone: Its antigen is currently unknown.

The ends were cut back, 1 base at V and 8 bases at J, with 6 bases in the middle. This CDR3 is built from 12 residues. Germline V gene lookup returns CDR1 SGHVS and CDR2 FNYEAQ. The gene calls are TRBV7-6 and TRBJ2-1; D remains unclear. This receptor was identified in a human donor with alopecia areata. The sequencing used CD4+ T cells sorted from blood, collected at week 0. The CDR3 sequence is CASSLVSYEQFF. CDR3 coding DNA: TGTGCCAGCAGCTTAGTTAGTTATGAGCAGTTCTTC.